This T cell receptor beta chain emerged from a study of shared clonotypes between healthy human individuals. The table came from immunoSEQ multiplex PCR; TCRdb's copy has only in-frame clones and leaves some out. Of approximately 2.1 million clones in the sample, over 85% are singletons; the top ten hold around 0.4%. About this clone itself: Its antigen is currently unknown. The same CDR3 can be traced to other DNA sequences in this sample.

The CDR3 covers 11 residues. V was trimmed by 4 bases and J by 3 bases, leaving 2 bases between them. Germline V gene data show CDR1 as MNHNS and CDR2 as SASEGT. Overall study findings and caveats: A reduction in generation probabilities was seen for non-shared clonotypes relative to those shared by all four donors.

This clonotype originated in a man younger than 30 in good health. Some clones in this sample may be carry-over from other donors' samples. This chain uses TRBV6-1 with TRBJ2-3; unclear D gene. The sample was naive CD4+ T cells from PBMCs. Described subset: CD45RA+ positively selected. CDR3 DNA: TGTGCCAGCAGTGTGACAGATACGCAGTATTTT. Its protein is CASSVTDTQYF.